The 24 T cell receptor beta chains listed next were all sequenced from one sample in a study of T cell repertoires in cytomegalovirus infection (dated by TCRdb to the late 2010s). This sample was sequenced with an Illumina HiSeq 1500. TCRdb reworked the public reads: Q25 trimming with fastp, MiXCR clone assembly, productive beta chains retained. CDR3 protein duplicates are merged, each entry listing the most common genes and DNA. The sample data list some 500,000 distinct CDR3 sequences, and roughly a third of these were observed just once. 17% of the sample rests with the top ten. The treatment or condition tag for this specimen amounts to: in vitro stimulation with specific CMV peptide epitopes to enrich CMV-specific T cells. Which antigens these TCRs recognize remains unknown. This specimen consisted of cultured PBMCs, obtained from culture after CMV antigen stimulation. All receptors derive from a human donor in good health (CMV status not recorded). Some clones in this sample may be carry-over from other donors' samples.

This chain joins TRBV20-1 and TRBJ2-1; D gene uncertain. V lost 3 bases to trimming and J lost 0 bases, with 12 bases between them. Germline V gives CDR1 DFQATT, CDR2 SNEGSKA (reference sequence). There are 15 residues in the CDR3. Here the CDR3 DNA reads TGCAGTGCTAGTGATCATCAGAGCTCCTACAATGAGCAGTTCTTC. Residues: CSASDHQSSYNEQFF.

This clonotype was seen only a few times. The CDR3 DNA reads as TGTGCCAGCAGTTTTGGGGATTCGAGCTCCTACGAGCAGTACTTC. Its translation is CASSFGDSSSYEQYF. V is TRBV12-3 or TRBV12-4 and J is TRBJ2-7; D is undetermined. V was trimmed by 3 bases and J by 0 bases, leaving 12 bases between them. The CDR3 is made up of 15 amino acids.

The chain employs TRBV7-9 and TRBJ1-4; tentative D call: TRBD1 (5 bases). The CDR3 spans 16 residues. The V end lost 0 bases, the J end lost 3 bases, and 11 bases lay between the germline ends. Germline-derived CDR1 and CDR2 are SEHNR and FQNEAQ (reference sequence). The DNA for the CDR3 is TGTGCCAGCAGCTTAGCGCTTGGGGGAGCTAATGAAAAACTGTTTTTT. Residues: CASSLALGGANEKLFF.

The chain is built from TRBV18 and TRBJ1-4; perhaps TRBD1 as D (5 bases). Trimming pared 3 bases from V and 8 bases from J, leaving 16 bases between. This CDR3 region has 15 residues. The germline V gene has CDR1 KGHSH and CDR2 LQKENI. CDR3 bases: TGTGCCAGCTCACCCACCGGGGCGGAGAGAGAAAAACTGTTTTTT. Translated, it gives CASSPTGAEREKLFF.

This clonotype was seen a few times. The V and J genes are TRBV7-2 and TRBJ1-1, with 7 bases fitting TRBD1. This CDR3 has 14 residues. From germline, CDR1 is SGHTA and CDR2 FQGNSA. After removal of 6 bases from V and 3 bases from J, the junction contained 7 bases not matched to a gene. CDR3 in amino acids: CASRRGTEYTEAFF. CDR3 coding DNA: TGTGCCAGCAGACGTGGGACAGAGTACACTGAAGCTTTCTTT.

The V and J genes are TRBV27 and TRBJ2-2, with D hard to call. Germline assignment: CDR1 MNHEY and CDR2 SMNVEV (reference sequence). Trimming cost V 4 bases and J 7 bases, with 13 bases left between them. The CDR3 consists of 14 residues. In DNA, the CDR3 is TGTGCCAGCAGTTCCTGGTCGGACCGCGGGGAGCTGTTTTTT. It yields the protein CASSSWSDRGELFF.

This clonotype has more than one count but fewer than ten. The V and J genes are TRBV7-6 and TRBJ2-1; 8 nucleotides align to TRBD1. The length of the CDR3 is 15 residues. Germline CDR1 and CDR2: SGHVS and FNYEAQ. Trimming at V came to 5 bases and at J to 3 bases, leaving 6 bases not matched to a gene. DNA for the CDR3: TGTGCCAGCAGCCCTCGACAGGGGTTCTACAATGAGCAGTTCTTC. It translates to CASSPRQGFYNEQFF.

DNA for the CDR3: TGTGCCAGCAGTTACGGTACGGGTCTTGGCAATGAGCAGTTCTTC. Its translation is CASSYGTGLGNEQFF. The chain combines TRBV6-8 with TRBJ2-1; D is unresolved. CDR3 length equals 15 residues. V lost 2 bases and J 6 bases, leaving 14 bases between the germline ends. Per germline, CDR1 MNHGY and CDR2 SAAAGT.

This chain uses TRBV19 with TRBJ2-1, with 9 nucleotides matching TRBD1. J lost 9 bases, V lost 3 bases, and 9 bases had no gene match. The CDR3 covers 15 residues. Germline V CDR1 and CDR2: LNHDA, SQIVND (reference sequence). In DNA form, the CDR3 reads TGTGCCAGTAGTATTAGGACAGGGGACTTTGGTGAGCAGTTCTTC. Encoded protein: CASSIRTGDFGEQFF.

The table lists this clonotype with many counts. This rearrangement joins TRBV7-9 to TRBJ1-2; D possibly corresponds to TRBD1 (5 bases). The CDR3 is 19 amino acids. Deletions cut 5 bases from V and 3 bases from J, with 28 bases between. Germline V gene data show CDR1 as SEHNR and CDR2 as FQNEAQ (reference sequence). Written as DNA, the CDR3 is TGTGCCAGCAGCATGAGACAGTCTCTATCCAAAATTAATCACTATGGCTACACCTTC. Amino acids: CASSMRQSLSKINHYGYTF.

Only a few counts were recorded for this clonotype. The rearrangement links TRBV4-3 to TRBJ1-2; 7 nucleotides align to TRBD1. The CDR3 consists of 18 residues. The V gene end was trimmed by 1 base and the J gene end by 5 bases; junction bases not matched to a gene: 16. Germline V gene data show CDR1 as LGHNA and CDR2 as YSLEER. This chain's CDR3 is CASSQVLRGPSGPYGYTF. CDR3 DNA: TGCGCCAGCAGCCAAGTTTTGAGGGGGCCTTCTGGACCGTATGGCTACACCTTC.

The chain couples TRBV5-1 to TRBJ2-3; 7 bases are a match to TRBD2. The trim removed 1 base at V and 3 bases at J, leaving 8 bases unmatched. Germline CDR1 reads SGHRS; CDR2 reads YFSETQ. CDR3 length equals 16 residues. CDR3 amino acids: CASSLFIGRSTDTQYF. As DNA, the CDR3 is TGCGCCAGCAGCTTGTTTATCGGGAGGTCGACAGATACGCAGTATTTT.

This chain connects TRBV19 to TRBJ2-1; 7 bases match TRBD2. Per the germline V gene, CDR1 is LNHDA and CDR2 is SQIVND (reference sequence). The CDR3 extends over 13 amino acids. V gave up 7 bases and J gave up 3 bases; unmatched junction bases: 3. The CDR3 region has the DNA TGTGCCAGTACGTCTAGCGGCTACAATGAGCAGTTCTTC. Encoded protein: CASTSSGYNEQFF.

The chain couples TRBV18 to TRBJ2-1, with 10 bases identical to TRBD1. CDR3 size: 20 residues. With 3 bases clipped from V and 0 bases from J, the junction kept 14 bases outside the gene matches. Germline assignment: CDR1 KGHSH and CDR2 LQKENI. In DNA form, the CDR3 reads TGTGCCAGCTCACCTCGGTTTGGACAGGGGGATCCGAGCTCCTACAATGAGCAGTTCTTC. This codes for CASSPRFGQGDPSSYNEQFF.

V is TRBV7-8 and J is TRBJ2-3; D is undetermined. V lost 5 bases and J lost 0, with 12 bases in between. The CDR3 runs 15 residues. Per germline, CDR1 SGHVS and CDR2 FQNEAQ. The CDR3 sequence is CASSPWQPSTDTQYF. CDR3 in DNA: TGTGCCAGCAGCCCGTGGCAGCCTAGCACAGATACGCAGTATTTT.

The V and J genes are TRBV5-8 and TRBJ2-5; maybe TRBD1 (6 bases). The CDR3 has 14 residues. Looked up from germline, CDR1 is SGHTS and CDR2 is YDEGEE. The V end lost 0 bases, the J end lost 2 bases, and 8 bases lay between the germline ends. The CDR3 region has the DNA TGTGCCAGCAGCTTGGGGACAGAACAAGAGACCCAGTACTTC. It encodes CASSLGTEQETQYF.

This sequence joins TRBV20-1 and TRBJ2-1; 7 positions match TRBD2. Per germline, CDR1 DFQATT and CDR2 SNEGSKA (reference sequence). The CDR3 runs to 15 residues. The junction had 7 bases not matched to a gene; V was cut back by 5 bases and J by 0 bases. This chain's CDR3 is CSALPAGSSYNEQFF. The CDR3 bases are TGCAGTGCTCTCCCAGCGGGGAGCTCCTACAATGAGCAGTTCTTC.

V is TRBV7-9 and J is TRBJ1-3; D not resolved. The V gene lost 2 bases and the J gene lost 0 bases, with 5 bases spanning the gap. The CDR3 consists of 14 residues. Germline CDR1 SEHNR, CDR2 FQNEAQ (reference sequence). CDR3 DNA: TGTGCCAGCAGCTTATTTGGCTCTGGAAACACCATATATTTT. The encoded protein is CASSLFGSGNTIYF. Full variable domain (outside the CDR3, taken from reference TRBV7-9 and TRBJ1-3): DTGVSQNPRHKITKRGQNVTFRCDPISEHNRLYWYRQTLGQGPEFLTYFQNEAQLEKSRLLSDRFSAERPKGSFSTLEIQRTEQGDSAMYLCASSLFGSGNTIYFGEGSWLTVV.

In this sample, this clonotype turned up many times. This CDR3 is CASAKRLDSYEQYF. The CDR3 nucleotides are TGTGCCTCGGCCAAGCGCCTCGACTCCTACGAGCAGTACTTC. The chain joins TRBV7-2 to TRBJ2-7; no reliable D call. The germline V gene encodes CDR1 SGHTA and CDR2 FQGNSA. The CDR3 is 14 residues long. V shed 11 bases and J shed 0 bases, with 17 bases lying between them. Supplemented by reference TRBV7-2 and TRBJ2-7, the full variable domain reads GAGVSQSPSNKVTEKGKDVELRCDPISGHTALYWYRQSLGQGLEFLIYFQGNSAPDKSGLPSDRFSAERTGGSVSTLTIQRTQQEDSAVYLCASAKRLDSYEQYFGPGTRLTVT.

This chain uses TRBV18 with TRBJ2-5, with D possibly TRBD2 on 6 matching bases. Germline loops: CDR1 KGHSH, CDR2 LQKENI. This CDR3 contains 14 residues. V gave up 5 bases and J gave up 4 bases, with 14 bases separating them. The CDR3 protein is CASSSGGAGETQYF. The DNA for the CDR3 is TGTGCCAGCTCATCCGGGGGAGCGGGAGAGACCCAGTACTTC.

The chain links TRBV7-9 to TRBJ2-7; D ambiguous. The CDR3 extends over 16 amino acids. The germline gives CDR1 SEHNR, CDR2 FQNEAQ (reference sequence). V was cut by 1 base and J by 0 bases, with 13 bases left in between. This CDR3 is CASSLDSRWASYEQYV. Written as DNA, the CDR3 is TGTGCCAGCAGCTTAGATTCTAGGTGGGCCTCCTACGAGCAGTACGTC.

This clonotype occurred many times. The chain employs TRBV7-2 and TRBJ1-1; no firm D call. Per the germline V gene, CDR1 is SGHTA and CDR2 is FQGNSA. This CDR3 region has 14 residues. The V end lost 0 bases, the J end lost 3 bases, and 8 bases lay between the germline ends. DNA of the CDR3: TGTGCCAGCAGCTTAGCGATTTTTGACACTGAAGCTTTCTTT. This encodes CASSLAIFDTEAFF. Full variable domain (rest looked up from reference TRBV7-2 and TRBJ1-1): GAGVSQSPSNKVTEKGKDVELRCDPISGHTALYWYRQSLGQGLEFLIYFQGNSAPDKSGLPSDRFSAERTGGSVSTLTIQRTQQEDSAVYLCASSLAIFDTEAFFGQGTRLTVV.

The genes are TRBV12-3 or TRBV12-4 and TRBJ2-7, with no clear D. The CDR3 runs 13 residues. V was shortened by 0 bases and J by 6 bases, with 9 bases between the two germline ends. The CDR3 DNA follows: TGTGCCAGCAGTTTAGCGCTCGTTACCGAGCAGTACGTC. Protein product: CASSLALVTEQYV.

V usage is TRBV20-1 and J usage is TRBJ1-6, with D unclear. The germline V gene encodes CDR1 DFQATT and CDR2 SNEGSKA (reference sequence). The CDR3 has 17 amino acids. V was shortened by 1 base and J by 6 bases, with 19 bases between the two germline ends. The CDR3 spells CSARVAGDSRINSPLHF. CDR3 in DNA: TGCAGTGCTAGAGTAGCGGGAGATTCTAGAATTAATTCACCCCTCCACTTT.